This paragraph reports one T cell receptor beta chain. What it recognizes is unknown. This may arise from a read error, as a much more abundant clone is one base away. The CDR3 length is 12 residues. Germline lookup yields CDR1 SQVTM and CDR2 ANQGSEA. The sample belongs to a study of blood T cells in healthy people across ages. For the second PCR, which ran for 7 to 11 cycles, a sample-barcoded 5' primer and a J-beta primer mix were used. TCRdb itself ran the 5' RACE reads through MiXCR, one entry per CDR3 protein. The sample has around 1,500,000 distinct CDR3 sequences, approximately 28% seen once. Points from the study as a whole: Naive and antigen-experienced cells could not be conclusively compared, given unsorted PBMCs. Measured against age, TCR beta diversity per million T cells decreased in a roughly linear manner.

Sequences were obtained from blood. This receptor was identified in a woman aged 25-40 years in good health. The chain uses TRBV29-1 and TRBJ2-1, with D possibly TRBD2 on 5 matching bases. Gene TRBJ2-7 matches the end of the DNA better, so the J call may be wrong. The CDR3 region has the DNA TGCAGCGTTGATTCGGGGTACAATGAGCAGTACTTC. Translated, it gives CSVDSGYNEQYF.